This T cell receptor beta chain was obtained from a study of blood T cell repertoires in COVID-19. On the study more broadly: The analysed material was cDNA or gDNA that came from T cells, B-cell-depleted T cells, or PBMCs.

Trimming stripped 5 bases from V and 2 bases from J, with 13 bases between. The CDR3 extends over 14 amino acids. Germline CDR1 is PRHDT and CDR2 is FYEKMQ (reference sequence). Using immunoSEQ multiplex PCR, the repertoire was profiled, and TCRdb retains in-frame clones only, with some absent. The sample records about 240,000 clones, around 83% being singletons. Sample: peripheral blood. The sequence was obtained from a man younger than 45 who had recovered from COVID-19. The genes are TRBV13 and TRBJ2-7, with a possible D match to TRBD1 (6 bases). CDR3 region: CASSAATGTYEQYF. The CDR3 nucleotides read TGTGCCAGCAGCGCGGCGACAGGAACCTACGAGCAGTACTTC.